This TCR beta chain was identified in a study of memory CD4+ T cells and cytomegalovirus serostatus. Single viable CD3+CD4+CD8-CD45RO+ cells were sorted as the memory CD4+ T cells. Serostatus was set by detecting CMV pp150, pp28, p38, p52 IgG. The CDR3 consists of 13 residues. The V end was cut by 7 bases, the J end by 6 bases, with 13 bases between. The germline gives CDR1 SGHRS, CDR2 YFSETQ. In the original analysis: Out-of-frame sequences were removed, leaving a few million distinct TCRbeta sequences. TCRdb keeps only in-frame clones here, not all; method: immunoSEQ multiplex PCR. V, J and clone size reflect that table, while D and trimming were determined from the DNA. The sample lists 45,000 to 50,000 clones, 77% occurring once.

This TCR was sampled from an adult in good health and CMV-seronegative. Sequenced: memory CD4+ T cells from blood. This chain links TRBV5-1 with TRBJ2-2, with a tentative D call TRBD2 (7 bases). CDR3 sequence: CASGGALSGELFF. The CDR3 DNA follows: TGCGCCAGCGGGGGGGCACTCTCCGGGGAGCTGTTTTTT. Complete variable domain (other parts from reference TRBV5-1 and TRBJ2-2): KAGVTQTPRYLIKTRGQQVTLSCSPISGHRSVSWYQQTPGQGLQFLFEYFSETQRNKGNFPGRFSGRQFSNSRSEMNVSTLELGDSALYLCASGGALSGELFFGEGSRLTVL.